Presented here are 6 T cell receptor beta chains from one specimen sequenced in a study of shared clonotypes between healthy human individuals. Clones were read by immunoSEQ multiplex PCR, and TCRdb kept only the in-frame ones, dropping some. This table holds roughly 2 million clones, 85% to 95% found once. Sequencing input: naive CD4+ T cells sorted from blood. This sample's subset: CD45RA+ positively selected. The source is a man between 18 and 35 years old in good health.

The chain combines TRBV6-1 with TRBJ1-1, with D tentatively TRBD1 (6 bases). Trimming cost V 11 bases and J 0 bases, with 19 bases left between them. Germline CDR1 reads MNHNS; CDR2 reads SASEGT. This CDR3 has 15 amino acids. The CDR3 coding sequence is TGTGCCTACCAAGCGGGGGGGGCATTGAACACTGAAGCTTTCTTT. It is translated as CAYQAGGALNTEAFF.

V gene TRBV2 combines with J gene TRBJ2-5; 9 nucleotides line up with TRBD2. The ends lost 8 bases at V and 3 bases at J; junction bases unmatched: 4. This CDR3 spans 13 amino acids. CDR1 is SNHLY, CDR2 FYNNEI, per germline. In DNA, the CDR3 is TGTGCCAGCGGTCGCGGGGGGGAAGAGACCCAGTACTTC. This sequence encodes CASGRGGEETQYF. Full variable domain (remainder filled in from reference TRBV2 and TRBJ2-5): EPEVTQTPSHQVTQMGQEVILRCVPISNHLYFYWYRQILGQKVEFLVSFYNNEISEKSEIFDDQFSVERPDGSNFTLKIRSTKLEDSAMYFCASGRGGEETQYFGPGTRLLVL.

The chain recombines TRBV2 with TRBJ2-3; 7 bases align to TRBD2. The germline V gene has CDR1 SNHLY and CDR2 FYNNEI. The CDR3 has 15 amino acids. The junction had 9 bases not matched to a gene; V was cut back by 6 bases and J by 3 bases. In DNA form, the CDR3 reads TGTGCCAGCAGCGCCTTCCGGGGAGGGACAGATACGCAGTATTTT. Residues: CASSAFRGGTDTQYF.

A single count supports this clone. J is TRBJ2-1 and V is TRBV29-1, with a possible D match to TRBD1 (6 bases). The CDR3 consists of 13 residues. CDR1 and CDR2 from the germline V gene are SQVTM and ANQGSEA. The germline V and J ends were trimmed by 4 bases and 3 bases, with 10 bases remaining between them. Here the CDR3 reads CSVGQDSYNEQFF. CDR3 nucleotide sequence: TGCAGCGTTGGACAGGACAGCTACAATGAGCAGTTCTTC.

A note on this clone: In the same sample, other DNA sequences code for this CDR3. The chain joins TRBV4-3 to TRBJ2-3; TRBD1 or TRBD2 may be the D gene (5 bases each). Trimming stripped 0 bases from V and 0 bases from J, with 7 bases between. The V gene's germline CDR1 is LGHNA and CDR2 YSLEER. The CDR3 contains 15 residues. This chain's CDR3 is CASSQDWGSTDTQYF. CDR3 sequence (DNA): TGCGCCAGCAGCCAAGACTGGGGGAGCACAGATACGCAGTATTTT.

The chain joins TRBV2 to TRBJ1-2; D unclear. With 5 bases removed from V and 8 bases from J, the gap between germline ends came to 12 bases. Germline V gene data show CDR1 as SNHLY and CDR2 as FYNNEI. The CDR3 spans 12 residues. The CDR3 DNA follows: TGTGCCAGCAGTCCCGACGTAGCCGGCTACACCTTC. Its translation is CASSPDVAGYTF.